Listed below are T cell receptor beta chains from one sample, sequenced in a study of cytotoxic CD8 clonotypes in ibrutinib-treated CLL. Clones were read by immunoSEQ multiplex PCR, and TCRdb kept only the in-frame ones, dropping some. The sample lists more than 85,000 clones, 60% to 80% occurring once. This sample comprised PBMCs, obtained after 24 months of ibrutinib treatment. The receptors derive from a human donor with chronic lymphocytic leukemia. The CDR3 runs from the conserved cysteine through the conserved F or W. A D gene is named only where the DNA matches it firmly. Only part of the rows carry a size: once, few, many, or a class if the clone is expanded.

size	V	D	J	CDR3	DNA
-	TRBV2	TRBD2	TRBJ2-7	CASSVTSGTPYEQYF	TGTGCCAGCAGTGTGACTAGCGGGACCCCCTACGAGCAGTACTTC
-	TRBV4-3	-	TRBJ1-1	CASSQESGGPFQVGAFF	TGCGCCAGCAGCCAAGAGAGTGGGGGCCCCTTTCAGGTGGGAGCTTTCTTT
-	TRBV6-1	TRBD2	TRBJ2-3	CASSSSGSVTDTQYF	TGTGCCAGCAGTTCTAGCGGGAGTGTAACAGATACGCAGTATTTT
few	TRBV28	-	TRBJ1-2	CASTNQIYGYTF	TGTGCCAGCACAAATCAGATCTATGGCTACACCTTC
once	TRBV6-4	TRBD1	TRBJ2-5	CARKTHRGPKEGTQYF	TGTGCCAGGAAAACCCACAGGGGGCCTAAAGAAGGGACCCAGTACTTC
-	TRBV4-3	-	TRBJ1-4	CASSQLGGKGEKLFF	TGCGCCAGCAGCCAACTAGGTGGGAAGGGGGAAAAACTGTTTTTT
-	TRBV27	-	TRBJ2-3	CASSEQRLSTDTQYF	TGTGCCAGCAGTGAGCAGCGGCTAAGCACAGATACGCAGTATTTT
-	TRBV18	-	TRBJ2-3	CASSPSRGGTDTQYF	TGTGCCAGCTCACCAAGCCGGGGTGGCACAGATACGCAGTATTTT
-	TRBV7-9	-	TRBJ1-5	CASSLVDSNQPQHF	TGTGCCAGCAGCTTAGTTGATAGCAATCAGCCCCAGCATTTT
-	TRBV25-1	-	TRBJ2-3	CASSESGSTDTQYF	TGTGCCAGCAGTGAGAGCGGTTCCACAGATACGCAGTATTTT
-	TRBV6-1	-	TRBJ2-3	CASTVRDTQYF	TGTGCCAGCACGGTCCGAGATACGCAGTATTTT
-	TRBV15	-	TRBJ1-1	CATSRDWTGRGEMNTEAFF	TGTGCCACCAGCAGAGATTGGACGGGGAGGGGAGAAATGAACACTGAAGCTTTCTTT
-	TRBV25-1	-	TRBJ1-1	CASSVRGMYTEAFF	TGTGCCAGCAGTGTTAGGGGTATGTACACTGAAGCTTTCTTT
-	TRBV9	-	TRBJ2-1	CASSRTGLYNEQFF	TGTGCCAGCAGCCGTACGGGGCTCTACAATGAGCAGTTCTTC
-	TRBV29-1	TRBD1	TRBJ1-2	CSGGQGGGYTF	TGCAGCGGCGGACAGGGGGGTGGCTACACCTTC
many	TRBV27	-	TRBJ2-1	CASSSLGWNEQFF	TGTGCCAGCAGTTCCTTAGGGTGGAATGAGCAGTTCTTC
-	TRBV27	-	TRBJ1-4	CASSPLTGPNEKLFF	TGTGCCAGCAGTCCATTGACAGGACCCAATGAAAAACTGTTTTTT
-	TRBV5-6	-	TRBJ2-7	CASSLRTGTGPYEQYF	TGTGCCAGCAGCTTGCGAACCGGGACGGGTCCCTACGAGCAGTACTTC